The present T cell receptor beta chain was sequenced within a study of cytomegalovirus exposure and HLA in healthy donors. At the level of the study: Among roughly 180 million T cells, an earlier analysis found 90 million to 130 million unique TCR beta sequences.

The study, taken as a whole, reports: Several of the most significant clusters appeared, in a later analysis, to be linked to common viral pathogens. Under in vitro conditions, a few CMV-associated chains were confirmed as specific for CMV antigens.

Trimming cost V 3 bases and J 0 bases, with 5 bases left between them. Per germline, CDR1 SGHTA and CDR2 FQGTGA. This CDR3 comprises 14 residues. Worth noting for this clone: Its antigen is as yet unknown.

Primers included in the PCR were 60 Vbeta and 13 Jbeta primers. Per the authors' pipeline: Later reanalysis found about 78 million unique TCR beta chains, 9 million to 12 million of them shared. Here immunoSEQ multiplex PCR was the method, and the copy in TCRdb shows in-frame clones only, minus some. The DNA gave D and trimming, while V, J and clone size come from that table. The sample has roughly 180,000 clones; about four fifths are singletons. The clonotype originates from a woman in her thirties in good health and CMV-seropositive. Sequenced sample: PBMCs. This chain joins TRBV7-3 and TRBJ1-4; D ambiguous. The CDR3 is CASSLTATNEKLFF. In DNA, the CDR3 is TGTGCCAGCAGCTTGACTGCAACTAATGAAAAACTGTTTTTT.